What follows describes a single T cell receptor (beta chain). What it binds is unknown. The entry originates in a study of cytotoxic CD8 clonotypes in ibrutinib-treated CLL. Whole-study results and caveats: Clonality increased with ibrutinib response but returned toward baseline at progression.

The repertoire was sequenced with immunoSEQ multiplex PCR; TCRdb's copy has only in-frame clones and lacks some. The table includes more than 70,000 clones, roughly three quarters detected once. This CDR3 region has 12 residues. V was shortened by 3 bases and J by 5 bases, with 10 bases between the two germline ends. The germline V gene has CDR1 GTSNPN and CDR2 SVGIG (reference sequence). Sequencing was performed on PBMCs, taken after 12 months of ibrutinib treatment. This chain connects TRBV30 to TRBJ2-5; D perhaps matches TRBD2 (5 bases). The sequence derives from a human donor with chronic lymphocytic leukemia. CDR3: CAWRRVGETQYF. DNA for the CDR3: TGTGCCTGGAGGCGGGTTGGGGAGACCCAGTACTTC.